Shown below are 30 T cell receptor beta chains from a single sample sequenced in a study of blood T cell repertoires in COVID-19. Only in-frame clones appear in the TCRdb table, and some are missing; sequencing was by immunoSEQ multiplex PCR. The data hold some 310,000 clones, with about nine tenths observed a single time. Sequencing was performed on peripheral blood. These receptors all stem from a man between 45 and 60 years old with active or convalescent COVID-19.

Only one count was recorded for this clone. This chain links TRBV5-1 with TRBJ1-1; tentative D call: TRBD1 (6 bases). The germline V gene has CDR1 SGHRS and CDR2 YFSETQ. CDR3 length equals 15 residues. The ends were cut back, 0 bases at V and 5 bases at J, with 14 bases in the middle. For the CDR3, the DNA is TGCGCCAGCAGCTTGGATTGGGGGCTCGGAACTGAAGCTTTCTTT. Encoded protein: CASSLDWGLGTEAFF.

The CDR3 protein is CASSYGLTGNTEAFF. As DNA, the CDR3 is TGTGCCAGCAGTTACGGGCTAACAGGGAACACTGAAGCTTTCTTT. The V gene is TRBV6-5, the J gene TRBJ1-1; possible D gene TRBD1, 5 bases. Germline V gene sequence: CDR1 MNHEY, CDR2 SVGAGI. V lost 2 bases, J lost 1 base, and 11 bases lay in between. CDR3 length equals 15 residues.

CDR3 coding DNA: TGTGCCAGCAACGCACAGGGGGCAAGGTACGAGCAGTACTTC. Its protein product is CASNAQGARYEQYF. This chain links TRBV5-6 with TRBJ2-7; 9 bases are a match to TRBD1. The CDR3 has 14 residues. From germline, CDR1 is SGHDT and CDR2 YYEEEE. V lost 6 bases, J lost 4 bases, and 8 bases stayed unmatched.

The chain employs TRBV6-5 and TRBJ1-6, with TRBD1 as a possible D gene (5 bases). V shed 0 bases and J shed 8 bases, with 11 bases lying between them. Germline V gene lookup returns CDR1 MNHEY and CDR2 SVGAGI. This CDR3 has 15 amino acids. CDR3 loop: CASSYSIGTDSPLHF. CDR3 nucleotide sequence: TGTGCCAGCAGTTACTCGATTGGGACTGATTCACCCCTCCACTTT.

The chain combines TRBV11-2 with TRBJ2-3, with a possible D match to TRBD2 (6 bases). Germline-derived CDR1 and CDR2 are SGHAT and FQNNGV. The CDR3 is 16 amino acids. V was cut by 0 bases and J by 1 base, with 11 bases left in between. The CDR3 spells CASSLDNGGGTDTQYF. The CDR3 region has the DNA TGTGCCAGCAGCTTAGATAATGGAGGGGGCACAGATACGCAGTATTTT.

This chain joins TRBV28 and TRBJ1-4; 10 bases agree with TRBD1. The CDR3 has 16 amino acids. V was clipped by 6 bases and J by 7 bases; unmatched bases: 11. The V gene's germline CDR1 is MDHEN and CDR2 SYDVKM. CDR3 sequence reads: CASSSTGQGIPEKLFF. CDR3 bases: TGTGCCAGCAGCTCTACGGGACAGGGGATCCCTGAAAAACTGTTTTTT.

The V gene is TRBV7-9, the J gene TRBJ1-6; a possible D gene is TRBD1 (5 bases). CDR1 and CDR2 (germline): SEHNR, FQNEAQ (reference sequence). The CDR3 has 16 amino acids. Between the trimmed V and J ends, which lost 0 bases and 10 bases, there was a span of 16 bases. CDR3 loop: CASSLAPQEFRSPLHF. CDR3 in DNA: TGTGCCAGCAGCTTAGCCCCACAGGAGTTTCGGTCACCCCTCCACTTT.

V gene TRBV7-9 combines with J gene TRBJ2-5; no clear D. The CDR3 is 13 residues long. Germline CDR1 SEHNR, CDR2 FQNEAQ (reference sequence). The ends were cut back, 3 bases at V and 1 base at J, with 6 bases in the middle. The CDR3 DNA sequence: TGTGCCAGCAGCTTTAGCAGCCAAGAGACCCAGTACTTC. Translated, it gives CASSFSSQETQYF.

V gene TRBV12-3 or TRBV12-4 combines with J gene TRBJ1-2; tentatively, D is TRBD1 (5 bases). V lost 5 bases to trimming and J lost 8 bases, with 12 bases between them. The CDR3 spans 12 residues. CDR3 DNA sequence: TGTGCCAGCAGTCACGCAAGGGGAGGCTACACCTTC. Its protein is CASSHARGGYTF.

J is TRBJ1-2 and V is TRBV2, with 10 bases lining up with TRBD1. This CDR3 has 16 amino acids. Germline V gene sequence: CDR1 SNHLY, CDR2 FYNNEI. J gave up 5 bases and V 0 bases, and 6 bases lay outside the gene matches. CDR3 nucleotides: TGTGCCAGCAGTGAAGCGGCGGGACAGGGGATGTATGGCTACACCTTC. This gives the protein CASSEAAGQGMYGYTF.

The chain employs TRBV7-2 and TRBJ2-7; weak D call: TRBD1 (5 bases). The CDR3 length is 14 residues. V was clipped by 4 bases and J by 7 bases, with 17 bases between them. Germline CDR1 is SGHTA and CDR2 is FQGNSA. Here the CDR3 reads CASSSVSWGMEQYF. The CDR3 nucleotides are TGTGCCAGCAGCTCAGTCTCATGGGGCATGGAGCAGTACTTC.

The rearrangement joins TRBV27 to TRBJ2-5; 12 positions agree with TRBD2. V lost 6 bases to trimming and J lost 6 bases; unmatched junction nucleotides: 17. This CDR3 region has 18 residues. Germline V gives CDR1 MNHEY, CDR2 SMNVEV (reference sequence). CDR3 sequence: CASRPPGLAGISRKTQYF. The CDR3 DNA reads as TGTGCCAGCAGGCCCCCCGGACTAGCGGGGATCTCGCGGAAGACCCAGTACTTC.

The J gene is TRBJ1-5, the V gene TRBV19, with a possible D match to TRBD1 (6 bases). From germline, CDR1 is LNHDA and CDR2 SQIVND (reference sequence). V was cut by 6 bases and J by 6 bases, with 21 bases left in between. The CDR3 length is 16 residues. The CDR3 loop is CASSPLLNREGQPQHF. CDR3 nucleotides: TGTGCCAGTAGCCCACTCTTAAACAGGGAGGGTCAGCCCCAGCATTTT.

Details on this clone: Other DNA sequences of this sample code for an identical CDR3. The V and J genes are TRBV28 and TRBJ2-7; the match to TRBD2 covers 11 bases. Looked up from germline, CDR1 is MDHEN and CDR2 is SYDVKM. This CDR3 has 15 residues. Trimming at V came to 4 bases and at J to 2 bases, leaving 4 bases not matched to a gene. The CDR3 here is CASSSPGLAAYEQYF. CDR3 in DNA: TGTGCCAGCAGTTCTCCGGGACTAGCGGCCTACGAGCAGTACTTC.

The chain recombines TRBV5-1 with TRBJ2-1; the match to TRBD1 covers 12 bases. Germline-derived CDR1 and CDR2 are SGHRS and YFSETQ. CDR3 length: 16 residues. With 1 base clipped from V and 8 bases from J, the junction kept 7 bases outside the gene matches. CDR3 DNA sequence: TGCGCCAGCAGCTTGTTCGGGACAGGGGGCATGGATGAGCAGTTCTTC. Encoded protein: CASSLFGTGGMDEQFF.

V gene TRBV5-4 combines with J gene TRBJ1-1, with D uncertain. This CDR3 has 12 amino acids. Germline V gene lookup returns CDR1 SGHNT and CDR2 YYREEE (reference sequence). V gave up 6 bases and J gave up 10 bases, with 16 bases separating them. The DNA of the CDR3 is TGTGCCAGCACCACTTGGGGAGAGCGAGCTTTCTTT. Protein sequence: CASTTWGERAFF.

This CDR3 is CASSPSYHEQYF. CDR3 bases: TGTGCCAGCTCACCGTCCTACCACGAGCAGTACTTC. This chain connects TRBV18 to TRBJ2-7; D not resolved. V lost 3 bases and J lost 5, with 8 bases in between. The germline V gene has CDR1 KGHSH and CDR2 LQKENI. This CDR3 spans 12 amino acids.

The sample holds one count of this clone. The rearrangement uses TRBV29-1 and TRBJ1-6, with D possibly TRBD1 on 5 matching bases. V was clipped by 7 bases and J by 10 bases, with 17 bases between them. The CDR3 is 13 amino acids. Looked up from germline, CDR1 is SQVTM and CDR2 is ANQGSEA. In DNA form, the CDR3 reads TGCAGCGCTAGGCGTGGAGGGGAATCACCCCTCCACTTT. Amino acids: CSARRGGESPLHF.

The chain is built from TRBV6-2 or TRBV6-3 and TRBJ2-1; 9 positions match TRBD1. The CDR3 is 13 amino acids. CDR1 and CDR2 from the germline V gene are MNHEY and SVGEGT. The V and J ends lost 2 bases and 13 bases, in that order; junction bases with no gene match: 6. Here the CDR3 reads CASSYGLDRGQFF. Written as DNA, the CDR3 is TGTGCCAGCAGTTACGGTCTGGACAGGGGCCAGTTCTTC.

In the case of this clone: One end of the junction is discordant with germline, which a read error may explain. V is TRBV30 and J is TRBJ2-5; D is possibly TRBD1 (6 bases). This CDR3 contains 13 residues. Germline V gene sequence: CDR1 GTSNPN, CDR2 SVGIG (reference sequence). The CDR3 coding sequence is TGTGCCTGGAGTGGGACAGCGCAAGGGACCCAGTACTTC. Protein product: CAWSGTAQGTQYF.

This clone was detected a few times. This chain joins TRBV5-4 and TRBJ1-4; D unresolved. This CDR3 contains 13 residues. Germline-derived CDR1 and CDR2 are SGHNT and YYREEE (reference sequence). Trimming removed 0 bases at V and 8 bases at J, with 8 bases between. The CDR3: CASSLGQAEKLFF. The DNA for the CDR3 is TGTGCCAGCAGCTTGGGGCAGGCCGAAAAACTGTTTTTT.

The chain carries TRBV15 and TRBJ2-3; 13 positions agree with TRBD2. This CDR3 comprises 16 residues. CDR1 and CDR2 from the germline V gene are LNHNV and YYDKDF (reference sequence). V dropped 6 bases and J dropped 2; count of bases not matched to a gene: 5. The CDR3 loop is CATRTTSGGPTDTQYF. DNA for the CDR3: TGTGCCACCAGGACGACTAGCGGGGGGCCCACAGATACGCAGTATTTT.

V gene TRBV6-1 combines with J gene TRBJ2-1, with D possibly matching TRBD1 (6 bases). The V and J ends lost 0 bases and 6 bases respectively, with 12 bases between them. Germline assignment: CDR1 MNHNS and CDR2 SASEGT. CDR3 size: 15 residues. CDR3 residues: CASSEALQGSNEQFF. The CDR3 nucleotides read TGTGCCAGCAGTGAAGCTTTACAGGGATCCAATGAGCAGTTCTTC.

The chain uses TRBV6-6 and TRBJ2-7; a weak D match, TRBD2 (6 bases). The CDR3 length is 16 residues. Germline CDR1 and CDR2: MNHNY and SVGAGI (reference sequence). Trimming stripped 5 bases from V and 5 bases from J, with 22 bases between. CDR3 loop: CASSSRDSLPADEQYF. The CDR3 DNA reads TGTGCCAGCAGTAGCCGGGACTCCCTACCCGCCGACGAGCAGTACTTC.

The CDR3 nucleotides read TGTGCCAGCAGCCTCCTCGGGACAGGGAATGAAAAACTGTTTTTT. This gives the protein CASSLLGTGNEKLFF. The gene calls are TRBV7-2 and TRBJ1-4, with TRBD1 identical over 9 bases. After removal of 5 bases from V and 5 bases from J, the junction contained 6 bases not matched to a gene. The CDR3 is 15 residues long. The V gene's germline CDR1 is SGHTA and CDR2 FQGNSA. Based on the CDR3 plus reference TRBV7-2 and TRBJ1-4, the full variable domain is GAGVSQSPSNKVTEKGKDVELRCDPISGHTALYWYRQSLGQGLEFLIYFQGNSAPDKSGLPSDRFSAERTGGSVSTLTIQRTQQEDSAVYLCASSLLGTGNEKLFFGSGTQLSVL.

The rearrangement uses TRBV5-6 and TRBJ2-7; D unclear. From germline, CDR1 is SGHDT and CDR2 YYEEEE. The CDR3 spans 14 residues. The V gene lost 0 bases and the J gene lost 0 bases, with 7 bases spanning the gap. CDR3 nucleotide sequence: TGTGCCAGCAGCTTGGATCCGAGCTCCTACGAGCAGTACTTC. Translated, it gives CASSLDPSSYEQYF.

CDR3: CASRLGTGSSYEQYF. CDR3 nucleotide sequence: TGTGCCAGCAGACTCGGGACAGGGAGTAGCTACGAGCAGTACTTC. The V and J genes are TRBV6-6 and TRBJ2-7; 9 nucleotides match TRBD1. After removal of 6 bases from V and 3 bases from J, the junction contained 9 bases not matched to a gene. There are 15 residues in the CDR3. Germline CDR1 reads MNHNY; CDR2 reads SVGAGI (reference sequence).

The chain uses TRBV2 and TRBJ2-3; no clear D. V was shortened by 7 bases and J by 0 bases, with 11 bases between the two germline ends. CDR3 length: 14 residues. Germline assignment: CDR1 SNHLY and CDR2 FYNNEI. DNA for the CDR3: TGTGCCAGCACCGGAAGACTTAGCACAGATACGCAGTATTTT. Amino acid sequence: CASTGRLSTDTQYF.

The CDR3: CSVFGTGSYNEQFF. In DNA, the CDR3 is TGCAGCGTTTTTGGGACAGGCTCCTACAATGAGCAGTTCTTC. The chain recombines TRBV29-1 with TRBJ2-1; the match to TRBD1 covers 8 bases. The CDR3 runs to 14 residues. V was clipped by 5 bases and J by 0 bases; unmatched bases: 3. Germline V gene lookup returns CDR1 SQVTM and CDR2 ANQGSEA.

CDR3 in amino acids: CASSLRDRVDEQYF. CDR3 in DNA: TGCGCCAGCAGCTTGAGGGACAGGGTGGACGAGCAGTACTTC. The chain uses TRBV5-1 and TRBJ2-7; 9 nucleotides match TRBD1. The CDR3 totals 14 residues. Germline V CDR1 and CDR2: SGHRS, YFSETQ. J lost 5 bases, V lost 1 base, and 4 bases had no gene match.